This note documents a single T cell receptor beta chain sequence. Its antigen is still unknown. The use of a sample-barcoded 5' primer and a J-beta primer mix characterized a second PCR of roughly 7 to 11 cycles. TCRdb fed the 5' RACE reads into MiXCR, producing one record per CDR3 protein. The sample has hundreds of thousands of distinct CDR3 sequences, roughly three fifths seen once. These data are taken from a study of blood T cells in healthy people across ages. Germline loops: CDR1 MNHNY, CDR2 SVGAGI (reference sequence). The CDR3 contains 13 residues. V was clipped by 3 bases and J by 6 bases, with 8 bases between them. General study findings and limits: More naive CD4+ cells and higher diversity marked long-lived donors relative to aged donors.

The TCR sequence derives from a man between 60 and 75 years old in good health. The V call is TRBV6-6, the J call TRBJ1-4, with D unclear. The sequenced material came from blood. CDR3 region: CASSYARDEKLFF. CDR3 DNA sequence: TGTGCCAGCAGTTATGCTCGCGATGAAAAACTGTTTTTT.